This entry describes one T cell receptor (beta chain). Its antigen remains undetermined. It has no much larger one-base neighbor in the sample; base qualities were not kept. The same CDR3 is also encoded by other DNA sequences in this sample. This specimen comes from a study of blood T cell repertoires in COVID-19 (dated by TCRdb to 2020 to 2022). Context from the whole study: Collaborator samples came from the United States, Italy and Spain and covered acute and convalescent phases of COVID-19. The material from the prospective study consisted of cDNA or gDNA derived from T cells, B-cell-depleted T cells, or PBMCs. Subjects who had been exposed to COVID-19, were actively infected with it, or had recovered from it provided the deeply sampled blood TCRbeta repertoires that made up the dataset. Samples came from the ongoing ImmuneRACE study (first 160 participants) plus 1,254 subjects from 6 global collaborators. A freely available public database, intended as a resource for researchers studying the immune response to SARS-CoV-2, is where the repertoires were released. Where available, HLA class I and class II types were obtained from metadata supplied by the sample provider rather than from assay-based typing. Nearly every sample came with metadata listing a de-identified subject ID, COVID-19 status, age in years and sex.

Participants in the prospective study were aged roughly 18 to 100 years, lived in under 30 United States geographic areas, and enrolled through a virtual design. Cohort assignment in the prospective study relied on participant-reported clinical history from a screening survey and a study questionnaire. For ImmuneRACE Cohort 3, a participant was defined as recovered based on two consecutive negative NP/OP PCR tests, clearance by a healthcare professional, or resolution of symptoms. In the prospective study, mobile phlebotomists collected whole blood, serum and a nasopharyngeal or oropharyngeal swab from each participant. Over a roughly two-month period, participants in the prospective study had the option of providing additional blood draws and questionnaires. Prospective study blood samples were shipped either frozen or at room temperature before DNA extraction. TCRbeta CDR3 regions were amplified from genomic DNA by means of the immunoSEQ Assay, a bias-controlled multiplex PCR. Turning to the authors' computational methods: The number of nucleated cells in each sample was estimated by amplification of reference gene primers within the assay. Sequence reads were collapsed and filtered to measure the absolute abundance of every unique TCRbeta CDR3 rearrangement. Productive Simpson clonality was computed per sample as the square root of Simpson's diversity index over productive rearrangements. TCRdb limited this immuneACCESS table to in-frame rearrangements with V and J called. A share of clones is missing; checked studies link under half to unresolved V genes, and the rest is unexplained. Clone size and V and J calls were adopted from that table, with D and trimming inferred from the DNA. The sample contains roughly 170,000 clones, more than 75% of them found a single time. The ten most abundant clones make up around 15% of the sample.

What the authors observed across the whole study: The amount of clinical and demographic metadata varied by source and participant and was provided uncurated.

The receptor's source is a woman aged 45-59 years who had recovered from COVID-19. The sample comprised PBMCs or T cells enriched from blood (not recorded which).

The CDR3 amino acid sequence is: CSVEGTGGTEAFF. Here is the DNA: TGCAGCGTTGAAGGGACAGGGGGCACTGAAGCTTTCTTT. The rearranged segments are TRBV29-1 and TRBJ1-1; TRBD1 agrees with 10 junctional bases. The CDR3 has 13 amino acids, counting the end cysteine and phenylalanine. Only the CDR3 DNA is retained, 39 bases long and in frame from the first base. The germline V gene encodes CDR1 SQVTM and CDR2 ANQGSEA. After removal of 1 base from V and 4 bases from J, the junction retains 0 bases not matched to a gene.